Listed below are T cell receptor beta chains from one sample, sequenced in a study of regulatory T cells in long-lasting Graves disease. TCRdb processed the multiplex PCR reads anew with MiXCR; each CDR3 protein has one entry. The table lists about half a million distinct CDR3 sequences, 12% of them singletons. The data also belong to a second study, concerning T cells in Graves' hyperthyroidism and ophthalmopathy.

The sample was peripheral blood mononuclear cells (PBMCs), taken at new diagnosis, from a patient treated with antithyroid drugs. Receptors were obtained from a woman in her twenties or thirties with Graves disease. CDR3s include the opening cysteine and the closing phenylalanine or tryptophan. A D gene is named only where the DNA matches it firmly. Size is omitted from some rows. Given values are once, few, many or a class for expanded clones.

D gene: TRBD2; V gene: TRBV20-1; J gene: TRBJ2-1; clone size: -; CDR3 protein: CSARKAGAQHNEQFF; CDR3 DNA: TGCAGTGCTAGAAAGGCGGGAGCTCAACACAATGAGCAGTTCTTC
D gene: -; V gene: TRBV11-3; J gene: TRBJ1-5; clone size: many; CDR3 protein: CASSLDGNQPQHF; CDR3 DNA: TGTGCCAGCAGCTTGGACGGCAATCAGCCCCAGCATTTT
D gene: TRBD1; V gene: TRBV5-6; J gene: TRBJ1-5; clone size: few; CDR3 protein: CASSSGTGGLKPQHF; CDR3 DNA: TGTGCCAGCAGCTCGGGGACAGGGGGCCTTAAGCCCCAGCATTTT
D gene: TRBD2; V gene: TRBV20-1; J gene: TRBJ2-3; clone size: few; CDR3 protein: CSARDFGEGRLNTQYF; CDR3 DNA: TGCAGTGCTAGAGATTTCGGGGAGGGGAGGTTGAATACGCAGTATTTT
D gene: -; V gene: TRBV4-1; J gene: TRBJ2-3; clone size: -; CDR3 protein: CASSQDESSGSTDTQYF; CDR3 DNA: TGCGCCAGCAGCCAAGATGAGTCCAGCGGGAGCACAGATACGCAGTATTTT
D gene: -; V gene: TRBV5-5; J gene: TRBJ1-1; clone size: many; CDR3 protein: CASSATSVATEAFF; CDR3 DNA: TGTGCCAGCAGCGCGACGTCGGTGGCGACTGAAGCTTTCTTT
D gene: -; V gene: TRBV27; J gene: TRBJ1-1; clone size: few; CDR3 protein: CASSLSPGMNTEAFF; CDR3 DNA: TGTGCCAGCAGTTTATCTCCAGGGATGAACACTGAAGCTTTCTTT
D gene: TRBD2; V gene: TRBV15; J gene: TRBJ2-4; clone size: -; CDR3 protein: CATSGKGLAGAIQYF; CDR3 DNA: TGTGCCACCAGCGGTAAGGGACTAGCAGGGGCCATTCAGTACTTC
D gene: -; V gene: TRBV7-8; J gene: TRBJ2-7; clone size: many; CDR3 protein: CASLLSGAYEQYF; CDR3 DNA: TGTGCCAGCCTACTCTCGGGGGCTTACGAGCAGTACTTC
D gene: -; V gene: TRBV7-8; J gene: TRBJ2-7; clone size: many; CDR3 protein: CASSSTFHEQYF; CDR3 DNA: TGTGCCAGCAGCTCCACTTTCCACGAGCAGTACTTC
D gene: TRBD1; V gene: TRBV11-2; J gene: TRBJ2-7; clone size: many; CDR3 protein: CASSLSGGGLHEQYF; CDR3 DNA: TGTGCCAGCAGCTTATCAGGGGGCGGCCTTCACGAGCAGTACTTC
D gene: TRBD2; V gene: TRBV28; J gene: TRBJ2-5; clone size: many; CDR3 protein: CASSLGAGGNRETQYF; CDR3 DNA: TGTGCCAGCAGTTTAGGAGCGGGAGGGAATAGAGAGACCCAGTACTTC
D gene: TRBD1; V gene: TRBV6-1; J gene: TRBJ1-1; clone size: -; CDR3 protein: CASRGSGGDTEAFF; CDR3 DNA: TGTGCCAGCAGGGGGTCAGGGGGGGACACTGAAGCTTTCTTT
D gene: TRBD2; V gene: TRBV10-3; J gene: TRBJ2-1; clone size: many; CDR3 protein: CAISESLAGAFSRYFF; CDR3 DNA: TGTGCCATCAGTGAGTCATTAGCGGGAGCCTTTTCTCGGTACTTCTTC
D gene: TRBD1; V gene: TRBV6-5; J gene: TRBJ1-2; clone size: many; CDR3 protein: CASSYSITGTGYGYTF; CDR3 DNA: TGTGCCAGCAGTTACTCGATTACCGGGACAGGCTATGGCTACACCTTC
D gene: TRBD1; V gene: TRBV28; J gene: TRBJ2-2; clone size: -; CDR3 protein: CASLWGRQGGTGELFF; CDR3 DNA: TGTGCCAGCCTATGGGGCAGACAGGGCGGCACCGGGGAGCTGTTTTTT